The following is a T cell receptor (beta chain) sequence with its context. Participants' reported clinical history set cohort assignment. Cohort 3 recovery required two negative PCRs, clearance, or symptom resolution. Germline CDR1 and CDR2: MNHNS and SASEGT. The V and J ends lost 1 base and 7 bases respectively, with 17 bases between them. The CDR3 contains 15 residues. Authors' processing steps: Estimation of nucleated cell counts was performed using reference gene primer amplification. The table came from immunoSEQ multiplex PCR; TCRdb's copy has only in-frame clones and leaves some out. The V and J calls and clone size were taken over from that table, and D and trimming were inferred from the DNA. The data contain 300,000 to 350,000 clones, roughly 88% of them seen just once; the ten biggest clones take up about 2%. The data are from a study of blood T cell repertoires in COVID-19. Study as a whole: There were acute and convalescent COVID-19 samples, and they came from the United States, Italy and Spain.

The sequence derives from a man aged 25 to 45 who had recovered from COVID-19. V usage is TRBV6-1 and J usage is TRBJ2-7, with D tentatively TRBD1 (5 bases). Specimen: PBMCs or T cells enriched from blood (not recorded which). CDR3 protein: CASSEVVSAGYEQYF. CDR3 nucleotide sequence: TGTGCCAGCAGTGAAGTTGTTTCGGCAGGGTATGAGCAGTACTTC.